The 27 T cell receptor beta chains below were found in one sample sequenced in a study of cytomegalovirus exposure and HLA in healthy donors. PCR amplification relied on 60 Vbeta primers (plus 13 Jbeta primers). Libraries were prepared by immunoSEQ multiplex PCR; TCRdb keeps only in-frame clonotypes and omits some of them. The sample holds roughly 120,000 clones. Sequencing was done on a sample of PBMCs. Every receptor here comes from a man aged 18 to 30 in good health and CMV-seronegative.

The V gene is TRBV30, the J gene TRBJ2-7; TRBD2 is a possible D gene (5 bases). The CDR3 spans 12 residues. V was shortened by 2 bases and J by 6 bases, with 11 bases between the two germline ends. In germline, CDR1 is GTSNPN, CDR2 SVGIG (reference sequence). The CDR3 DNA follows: TGTGCCTGGAGTCTTACGGGATCCGAGCAGTACTTC. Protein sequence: CAWSLTGSEQYF.

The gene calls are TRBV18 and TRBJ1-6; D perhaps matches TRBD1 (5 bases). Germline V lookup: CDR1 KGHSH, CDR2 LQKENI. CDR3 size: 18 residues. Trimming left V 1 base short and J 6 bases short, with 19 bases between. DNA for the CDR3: TGTGCCAGCTCACCACTTACAGGTGCGGGACTGCGTAATTCACCCCTCCACTTT. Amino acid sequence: CASSPLTGAGLRNSPLHF.

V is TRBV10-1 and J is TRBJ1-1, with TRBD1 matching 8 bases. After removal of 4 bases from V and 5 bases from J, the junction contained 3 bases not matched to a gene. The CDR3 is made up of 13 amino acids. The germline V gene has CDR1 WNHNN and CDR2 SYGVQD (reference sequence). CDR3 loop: CASSGQGMTEAFF. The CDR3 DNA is TGCGCCAGCAGTGGACAGGGGATGACTGAAGCTTTCTTT.

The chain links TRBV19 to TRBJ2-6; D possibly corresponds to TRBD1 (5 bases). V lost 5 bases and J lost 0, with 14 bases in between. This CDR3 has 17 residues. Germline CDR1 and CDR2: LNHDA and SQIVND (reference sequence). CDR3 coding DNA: TGTGCCAGTAGTCCGTGGGGCCAGGGCTCTGGGGCCAACGTCCTGACTTTC. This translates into CASSPWGQGSGANVLTF.

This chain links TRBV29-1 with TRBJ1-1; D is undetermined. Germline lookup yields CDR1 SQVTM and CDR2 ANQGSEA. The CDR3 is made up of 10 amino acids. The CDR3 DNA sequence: TGCACCACTCAGAACACTGAAGCTTTCTTT. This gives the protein CTTQNTEAFF.

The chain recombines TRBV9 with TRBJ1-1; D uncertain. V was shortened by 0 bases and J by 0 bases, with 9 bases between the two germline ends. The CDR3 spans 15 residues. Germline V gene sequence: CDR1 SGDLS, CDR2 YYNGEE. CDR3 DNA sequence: TGTGCCAGCAGCGTAGGGCCGATCATGAACACTGAAGCTTTCTTT. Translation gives CASSVGPIMNTEAFF.

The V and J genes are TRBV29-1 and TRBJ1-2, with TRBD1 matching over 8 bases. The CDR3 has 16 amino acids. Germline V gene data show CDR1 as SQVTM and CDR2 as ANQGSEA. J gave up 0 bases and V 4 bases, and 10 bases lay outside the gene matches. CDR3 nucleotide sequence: TGCAGCGTTGGGAGGGACAGGCCGTTTCCTAACTATGGCTACACCTTC. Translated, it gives CSVGRDRPFPNYGYTF.

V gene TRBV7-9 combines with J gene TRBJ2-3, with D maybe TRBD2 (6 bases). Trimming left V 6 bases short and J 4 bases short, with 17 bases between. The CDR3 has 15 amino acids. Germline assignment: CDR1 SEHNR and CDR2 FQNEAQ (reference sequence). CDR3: CASSQAAGEADTQYF. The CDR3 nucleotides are TGTGCCAGCAGTCAAGCGGCCGGGGAGGCAGATACGCAGTATTTT.

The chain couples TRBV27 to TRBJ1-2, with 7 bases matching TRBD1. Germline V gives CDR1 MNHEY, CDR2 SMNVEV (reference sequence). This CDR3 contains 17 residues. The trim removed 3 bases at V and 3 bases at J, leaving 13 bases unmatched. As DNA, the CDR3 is TGTGCCAGCAGTTTCGGGGACGGAGGGGGCGCTTACTATGGCTACACCTTC. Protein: CASSFGDGGGAYYGYTF.

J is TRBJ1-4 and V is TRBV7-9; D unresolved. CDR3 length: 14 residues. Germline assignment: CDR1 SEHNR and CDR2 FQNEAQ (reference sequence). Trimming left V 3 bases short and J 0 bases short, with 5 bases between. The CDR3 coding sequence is TGTGCCAGCAGCTTTTTTACAACTAATGAAAAACTGTTTTTT. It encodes CASSFFTTNEKLFF.

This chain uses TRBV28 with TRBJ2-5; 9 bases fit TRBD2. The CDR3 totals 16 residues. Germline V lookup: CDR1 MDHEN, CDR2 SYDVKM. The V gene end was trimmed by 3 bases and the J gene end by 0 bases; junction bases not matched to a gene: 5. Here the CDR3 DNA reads TGTGCCAGCAGTTTTGTCCTAGCGGGGAACCAAGAGACCCAGTACTTC. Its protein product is CASSFVLAGNQETQYF. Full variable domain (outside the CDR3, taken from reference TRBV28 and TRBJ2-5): DVKVTQSSRYLVKRTGEKVFLECVQDMDHENMFWYRQDPGLGLRLIYFSYDVKMKEKGDIPEGYSVSREKKERFSLILESASTNQTSMYLCASSFVLAGNQETQYFGPGTRLLVL.

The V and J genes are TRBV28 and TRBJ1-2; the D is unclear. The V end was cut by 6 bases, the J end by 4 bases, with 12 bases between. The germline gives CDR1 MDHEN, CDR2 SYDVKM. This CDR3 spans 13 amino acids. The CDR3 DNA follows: TGTGCCAGCAGGCCCCGGGGTTTCTATGGCTACACCTTC. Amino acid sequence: CASRPRGFYGYTF.

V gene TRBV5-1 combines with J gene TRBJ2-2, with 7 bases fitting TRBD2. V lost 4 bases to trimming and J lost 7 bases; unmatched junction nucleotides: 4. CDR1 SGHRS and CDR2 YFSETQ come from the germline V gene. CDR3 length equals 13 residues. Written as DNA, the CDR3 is TGCGCCAGCAGCCCTGGGAGGGGCGGGGAGCTGTTTTTT. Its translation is CASSPGRGGELFF.

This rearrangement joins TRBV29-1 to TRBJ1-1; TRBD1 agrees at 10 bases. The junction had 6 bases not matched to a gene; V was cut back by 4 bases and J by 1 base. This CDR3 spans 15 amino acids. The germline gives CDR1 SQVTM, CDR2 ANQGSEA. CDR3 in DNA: TGCAGCGTTGGACAGGGGGCATTTCGGAACACTGAAGCTTTCTTT. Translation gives CSVGQGAFRNTEAFF.

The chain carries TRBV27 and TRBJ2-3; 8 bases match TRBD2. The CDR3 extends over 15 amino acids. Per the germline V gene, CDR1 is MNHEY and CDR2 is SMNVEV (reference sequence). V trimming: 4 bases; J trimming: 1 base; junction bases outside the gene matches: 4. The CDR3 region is CASSSGGVGTDTQYF. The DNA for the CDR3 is TGTGCCAGCAGTTCCGGGGGGGTAGGCACAGATACGCAGTATTTT.

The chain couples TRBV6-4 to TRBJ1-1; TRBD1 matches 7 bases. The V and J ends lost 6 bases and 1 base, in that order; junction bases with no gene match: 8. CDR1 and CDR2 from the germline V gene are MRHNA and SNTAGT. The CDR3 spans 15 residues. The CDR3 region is CASSRSGQPNTEAFF. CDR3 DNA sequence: TGTGCCAGCAGCCGATCGGGACAGCCGAACACTGAAGCTTTCTTT.

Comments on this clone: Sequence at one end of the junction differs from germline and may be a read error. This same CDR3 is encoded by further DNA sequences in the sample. The CDR3 region has the DNA TGCGCCAGCAGTTACAGGGGACAGGGCACTGAAGCTTTCTTT. It specifies CASSYRGQGTEAFF. The gene calls are TRBV6-5 and TRBJ1-1; TRBD1 agrees at 9 bases. Germline V CDR1 and CDR2: MNHEY, SVGAGI. The CDR3 extends over 14 amino acids.

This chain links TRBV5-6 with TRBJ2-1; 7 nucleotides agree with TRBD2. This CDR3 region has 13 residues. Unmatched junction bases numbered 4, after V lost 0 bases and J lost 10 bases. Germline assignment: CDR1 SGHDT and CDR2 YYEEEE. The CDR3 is CASSLVTAGEQFF. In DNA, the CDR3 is TGTGCCAGCAGCTTGGTAACAGCGGGAGAGCAGTTCTTC.

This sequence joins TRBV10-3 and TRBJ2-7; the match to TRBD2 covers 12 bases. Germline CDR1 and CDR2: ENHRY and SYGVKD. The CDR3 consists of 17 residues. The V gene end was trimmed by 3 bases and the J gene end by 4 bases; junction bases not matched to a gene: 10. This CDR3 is CAISDPATGLAGYEQYF. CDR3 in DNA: TGTGCCATCAGTGACCCGGCTACGGGACTAGCGGGTTACGAGCAGTACTTC.

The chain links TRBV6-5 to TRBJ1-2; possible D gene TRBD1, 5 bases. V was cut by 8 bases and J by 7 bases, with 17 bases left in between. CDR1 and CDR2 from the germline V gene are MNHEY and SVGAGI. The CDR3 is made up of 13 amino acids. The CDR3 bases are TGTGCCAGCGGAATGCAGGGTGTTCGTGGCTACACCTTC. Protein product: CASGMQGVRGYTF.

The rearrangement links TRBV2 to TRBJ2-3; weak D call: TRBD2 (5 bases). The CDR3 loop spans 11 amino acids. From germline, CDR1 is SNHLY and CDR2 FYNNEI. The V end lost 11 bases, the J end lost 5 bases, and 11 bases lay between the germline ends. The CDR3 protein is CAERGGDTQYF. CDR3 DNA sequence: TGTGCCGAACGGGGTGGAGATACGCAGTATTTT.

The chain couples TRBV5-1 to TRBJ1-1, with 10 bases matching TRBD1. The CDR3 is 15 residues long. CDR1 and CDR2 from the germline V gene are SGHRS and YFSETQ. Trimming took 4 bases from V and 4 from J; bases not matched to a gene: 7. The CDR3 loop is CASSQLDRGGTEAFF. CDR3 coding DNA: TGCGCCAGCAGCCAACTGGACAGGGGGGGCACTGAAGCTTTCTTT.

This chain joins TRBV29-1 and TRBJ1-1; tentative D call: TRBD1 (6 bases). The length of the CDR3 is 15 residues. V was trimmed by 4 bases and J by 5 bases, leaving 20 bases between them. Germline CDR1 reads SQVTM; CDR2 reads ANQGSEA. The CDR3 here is CSVGPLGGRGTEAFF. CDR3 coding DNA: TGCAGCGTTGGGCCCCTGGGGGGGCGCGGAACTGAAGCTTTCTTT.

CDR3 residues: CASSLGQTQTYEQYF. The DNA of the CDR3 is TGTGCCAGCAGTTTAGGGCAGACCCAAACCTACGAGCAGTACTTC. The rearrangement uses TRBV27 and TRBJ2-7; the D is unclear. The CDR3 is 15 amino acids. Germline-derived CDR1 and CDR2 are MNHEY and SMNVEV (reference sequence). The ends were cut back, 2 bases at V and 2 bases at J, with 13 bases in the middle.

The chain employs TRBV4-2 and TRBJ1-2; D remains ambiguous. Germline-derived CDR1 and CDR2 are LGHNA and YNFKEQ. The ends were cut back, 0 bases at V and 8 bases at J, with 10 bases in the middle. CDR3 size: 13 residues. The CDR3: CASSQELPRGYTF. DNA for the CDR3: TGTGCCAGCAGCCAAGAGCTGCCGCGGGGCTACACCTTC.

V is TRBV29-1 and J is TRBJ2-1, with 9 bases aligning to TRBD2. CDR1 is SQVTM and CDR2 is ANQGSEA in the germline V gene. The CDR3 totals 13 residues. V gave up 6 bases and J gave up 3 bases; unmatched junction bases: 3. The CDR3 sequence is CSVGTSRYNEQFF. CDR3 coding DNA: TGCAGCGTGGGGACTAGCCGCTACAATGAGCAGTTCTTC.

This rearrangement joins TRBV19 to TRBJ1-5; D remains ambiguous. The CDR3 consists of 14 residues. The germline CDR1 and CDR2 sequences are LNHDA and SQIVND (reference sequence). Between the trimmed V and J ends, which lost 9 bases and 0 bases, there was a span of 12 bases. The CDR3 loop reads CASGPTLSNQPQHF. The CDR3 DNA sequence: TGTGCCAGCGGCCCGACACTTAGCAATCAGCCCCAGCATTTT.